This TCR beta chain was documented in a study of blood T cell repertoires in COVID-19. On the study more broadly: Material from acute and convalescent COVID-19 was sourced from the United States, Italy and Spain.

Ages ranged from roughly 18 to 100 years, with residence in approximately 23 US areas. Which cohort a participant joined came from the clinical history participants gave. Symptom resolution, clearance, or two negative PCRs marked donors in Cohort 3 as recovered. Germline loops: CDR1 LNHDA, CDR2 SQIVND (reference sequence). The CDR3 runs 17 residues. Trimming cost V 7 bases and J 2 bases; bases outside gene matches: 13. The table came from immunoSEQ multiplex PCR; TCRdb's copy has only in-frame clones and leaves some out. This table has 360,000 or so clones, 80% to 85% appearing once. This sequence joins TRBV19 and TRBJ2-1, with 8 bases that match TRBD1. Material: PBMCs or T cells enriched from blood (not recorded which). The clonotype originates from a woman in her forties or fifties who had recovered from COVID-19. The CDR3 loop is CASTLGPPTGAYNEQFF. The CDR3 coding sequence is TGTGCCAGTACCCTAGGCCCCCCGACAGGGGCCTACAATGAGCAGTTCTTC.